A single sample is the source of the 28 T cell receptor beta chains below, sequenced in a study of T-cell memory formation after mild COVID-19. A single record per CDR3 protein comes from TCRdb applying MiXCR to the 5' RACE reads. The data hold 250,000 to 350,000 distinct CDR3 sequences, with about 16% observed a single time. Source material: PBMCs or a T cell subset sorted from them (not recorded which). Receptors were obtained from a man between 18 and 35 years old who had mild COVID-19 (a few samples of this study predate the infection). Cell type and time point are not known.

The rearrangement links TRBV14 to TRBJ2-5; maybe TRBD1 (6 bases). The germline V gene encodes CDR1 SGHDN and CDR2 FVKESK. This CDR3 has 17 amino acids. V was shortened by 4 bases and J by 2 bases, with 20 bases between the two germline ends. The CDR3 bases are TGTGCCAGCAGCCGCCCCTCCCGGGTGGGACAACAAGAGACCCAGTACTTC. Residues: CASSRPSRVGQQETQYF.

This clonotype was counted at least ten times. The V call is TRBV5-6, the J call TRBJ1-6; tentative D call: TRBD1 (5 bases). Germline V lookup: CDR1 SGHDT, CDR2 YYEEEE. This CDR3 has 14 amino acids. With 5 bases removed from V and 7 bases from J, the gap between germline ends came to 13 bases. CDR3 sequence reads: CASSHRDGNSPLHF. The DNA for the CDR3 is TGTGCCAGCAGTCACCGGGACGGCAATTCACCCCTCCACTTT.

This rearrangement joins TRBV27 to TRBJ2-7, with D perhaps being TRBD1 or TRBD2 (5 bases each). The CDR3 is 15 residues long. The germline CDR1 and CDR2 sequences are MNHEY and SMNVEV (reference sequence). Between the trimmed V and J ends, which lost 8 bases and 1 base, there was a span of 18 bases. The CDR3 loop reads CASGRGDAQSYEQYV. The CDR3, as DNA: TGTGCCAGCGGACGAGGGGACGCTCAATCCTACGAGCAGTACGTC.

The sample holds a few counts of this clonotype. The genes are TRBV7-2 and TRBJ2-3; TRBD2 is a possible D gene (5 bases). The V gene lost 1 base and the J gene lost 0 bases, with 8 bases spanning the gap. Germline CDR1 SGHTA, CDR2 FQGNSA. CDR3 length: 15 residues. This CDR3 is CASSLVSGSTDTQYF. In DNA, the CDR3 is TGTGCCAGCAGCTTAGTGAGCGGTAGCACAGATACGCAGTATTTT.

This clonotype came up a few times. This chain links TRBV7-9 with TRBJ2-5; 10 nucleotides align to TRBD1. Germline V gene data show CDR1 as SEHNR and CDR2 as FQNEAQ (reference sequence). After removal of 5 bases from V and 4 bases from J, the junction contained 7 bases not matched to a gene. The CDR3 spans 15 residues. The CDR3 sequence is CASSPLDRGLETQYF. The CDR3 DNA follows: TGTGCCAGCAGCCCACTAGACAGGGGGCTAGAGACCCAGTACTTC.

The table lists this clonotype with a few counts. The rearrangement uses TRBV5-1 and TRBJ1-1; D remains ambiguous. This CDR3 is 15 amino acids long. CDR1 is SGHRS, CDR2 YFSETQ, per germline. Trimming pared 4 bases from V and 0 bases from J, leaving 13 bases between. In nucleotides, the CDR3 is TGCGCCAGCAGCCCGTCCGGGCTACTGAACACTGAAGCTTTCTTT. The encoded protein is CASSPSGLLNTEAFF.

The CDR3 loop reads CASSWSGQGNTEAFF. The CDR3 coding sequence is TGTGCCAGCAGCTGGAGTGGACAGGGGAACACTGAAGCTTTCTTT. The V and J genes are TRBV5-4 and TRBJ1-1; 8 bases are a match to TRBD1. V lost 3 bases to trimming and J lost 1 base; unmatched junction nucleotides: 5. The CDR3 contains 15 residues. Looked up from germline, CDR1 is SGHNT and CDR2 is YYREEE (reference sequence).

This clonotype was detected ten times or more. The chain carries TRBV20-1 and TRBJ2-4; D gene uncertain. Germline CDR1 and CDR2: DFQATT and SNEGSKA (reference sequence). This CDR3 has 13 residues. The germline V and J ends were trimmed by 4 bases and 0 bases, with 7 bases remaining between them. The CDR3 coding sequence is TGCAGTGCTAACCTCGGAGCCAAAAACATTCAGTACTTC. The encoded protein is CSANLGAKNIQYF.

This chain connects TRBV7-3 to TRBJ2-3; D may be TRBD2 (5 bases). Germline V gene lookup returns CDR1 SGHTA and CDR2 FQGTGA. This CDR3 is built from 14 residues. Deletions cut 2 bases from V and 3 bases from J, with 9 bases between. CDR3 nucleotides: TGTGCCAGCAGCTTAGCTAGCCAGACAGATACGCAGTATTTT. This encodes CASSLASQTDTQYF.

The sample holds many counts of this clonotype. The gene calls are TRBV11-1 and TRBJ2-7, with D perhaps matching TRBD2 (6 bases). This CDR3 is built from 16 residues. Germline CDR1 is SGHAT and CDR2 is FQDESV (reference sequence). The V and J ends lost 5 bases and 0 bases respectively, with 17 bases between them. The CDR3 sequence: CASSDRGGKSSYEQYF. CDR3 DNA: TGTGCCAGCAGCGACCGTGGAGGGAAGAGCTCCTACGAGCAGTACTTC.

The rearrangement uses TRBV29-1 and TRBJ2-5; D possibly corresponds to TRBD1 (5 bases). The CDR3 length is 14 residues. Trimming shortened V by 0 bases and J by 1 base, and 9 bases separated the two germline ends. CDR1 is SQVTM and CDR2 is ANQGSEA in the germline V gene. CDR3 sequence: CSVEDATAQETQYF. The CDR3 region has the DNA TGCAGCGTTGAAGATGCGACAGCCCAAGAGACCCAGTACTTC. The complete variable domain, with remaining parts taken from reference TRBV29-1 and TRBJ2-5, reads SAVISQKPSRDICQRGTSLTIQCQVDSQVTMMFWYRQQPGQSLTLIATANQGSEATYESGFVIDKFPISRPNLTFSTLTVSNMSPEDSSIYLCSVEDATAQETQYFGPGTRLLVL.

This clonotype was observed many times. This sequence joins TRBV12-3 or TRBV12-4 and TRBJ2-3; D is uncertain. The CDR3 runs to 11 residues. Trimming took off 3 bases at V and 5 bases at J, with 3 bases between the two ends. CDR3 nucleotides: TGTGCCAGCAGTTTCGAAGATACGCAGTATTTT. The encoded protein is CASSFEDTQYF.

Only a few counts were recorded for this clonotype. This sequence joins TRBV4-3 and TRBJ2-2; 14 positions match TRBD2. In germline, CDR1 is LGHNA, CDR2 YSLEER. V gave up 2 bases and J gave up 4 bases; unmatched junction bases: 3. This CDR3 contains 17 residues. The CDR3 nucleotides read TGCGCCAGCAGCCAACCGGGACTAGCGGGGGCCACCGGGGAGCTGTTTTTT. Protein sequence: CASSQPGLAGATGELFF.

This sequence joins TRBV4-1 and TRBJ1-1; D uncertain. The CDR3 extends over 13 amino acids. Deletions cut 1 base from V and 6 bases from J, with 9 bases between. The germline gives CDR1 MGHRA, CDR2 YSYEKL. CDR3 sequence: CASSQVSSAEAFF. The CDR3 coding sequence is TGCGCCAGCAGCCAAGTGTCGTCCGCTGAAGCTTTCTTT.

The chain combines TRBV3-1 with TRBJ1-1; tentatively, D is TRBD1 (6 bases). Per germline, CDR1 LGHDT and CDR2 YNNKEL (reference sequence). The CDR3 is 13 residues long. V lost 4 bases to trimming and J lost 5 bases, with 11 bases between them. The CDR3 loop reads CASSLNQGTEAFF. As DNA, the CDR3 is TGTGCCAGCAGCCTCAACCAGGGGACTGAAGCTTTCTTT.

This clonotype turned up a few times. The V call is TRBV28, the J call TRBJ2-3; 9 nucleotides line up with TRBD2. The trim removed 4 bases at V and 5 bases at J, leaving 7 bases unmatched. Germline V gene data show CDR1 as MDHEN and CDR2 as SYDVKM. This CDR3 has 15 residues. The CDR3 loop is CASSSAGGQGDTQYF. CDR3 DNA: TGTGCCAGCAGTTCGGCGGGGGGGCAGGGAGATACGCAGTATTTT. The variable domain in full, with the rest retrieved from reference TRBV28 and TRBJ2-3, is DVKVTQSSRYLVKRTGEKVFLECVQDMDHENMFWYRQDPGLGLRLIYFSYDVKMKEKGDIPEGYSVSREKKERFSLILESASTNQTSMYLCASSSAGGQGDTQYFGPGTRLTVL.

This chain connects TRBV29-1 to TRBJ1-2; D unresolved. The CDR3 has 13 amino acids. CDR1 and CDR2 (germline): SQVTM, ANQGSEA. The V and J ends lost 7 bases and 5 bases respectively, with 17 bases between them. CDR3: CSAAGGGRYGYTF. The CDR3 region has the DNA TGCAGCGCCGCCGGAGGAGGGCGGTATGGCTACACCTTC.

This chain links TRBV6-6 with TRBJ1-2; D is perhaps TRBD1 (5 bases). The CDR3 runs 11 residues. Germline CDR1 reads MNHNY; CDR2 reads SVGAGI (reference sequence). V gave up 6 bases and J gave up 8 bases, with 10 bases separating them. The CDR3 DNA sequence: TGTGCCAGCAGCAAAGGGGACGGCTACACCTTC. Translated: CASSKGDGYTF.

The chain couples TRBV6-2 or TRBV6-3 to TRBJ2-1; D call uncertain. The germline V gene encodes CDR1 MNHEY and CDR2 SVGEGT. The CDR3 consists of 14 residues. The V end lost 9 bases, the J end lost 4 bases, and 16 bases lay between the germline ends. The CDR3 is CASSGISEYNEQFF. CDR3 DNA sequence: TGTGCCAGTTCTGGCATTTCAGAGTACAATGAGCAGTTCTTC.

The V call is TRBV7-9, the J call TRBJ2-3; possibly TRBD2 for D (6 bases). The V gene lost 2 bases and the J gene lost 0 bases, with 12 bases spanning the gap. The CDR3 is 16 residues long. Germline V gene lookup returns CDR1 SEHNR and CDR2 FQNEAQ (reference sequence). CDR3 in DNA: TGTGCCAGCAGCTTACCCCGGGGACTTAGCACAGATACGCAGTATTTT. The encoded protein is CASSLPRGLSTDTQYF.

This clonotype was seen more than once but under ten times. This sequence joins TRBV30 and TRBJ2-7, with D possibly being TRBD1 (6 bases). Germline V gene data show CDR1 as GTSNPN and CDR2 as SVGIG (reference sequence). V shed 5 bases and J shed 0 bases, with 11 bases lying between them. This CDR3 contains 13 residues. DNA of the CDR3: TGTGCCTGGGGAACAGGGAACTCCTACGAGCAGTACTTC. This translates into CAWGTGNSYEQYF.

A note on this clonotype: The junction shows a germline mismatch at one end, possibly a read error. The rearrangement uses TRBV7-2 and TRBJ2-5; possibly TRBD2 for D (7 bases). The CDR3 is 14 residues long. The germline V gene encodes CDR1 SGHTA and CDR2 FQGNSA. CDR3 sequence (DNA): TGTGCCAGCAGCTCCTGGGGAGGGGGAGAGGCCCAGTACTTC. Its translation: CASSSWGGGEAQYF.

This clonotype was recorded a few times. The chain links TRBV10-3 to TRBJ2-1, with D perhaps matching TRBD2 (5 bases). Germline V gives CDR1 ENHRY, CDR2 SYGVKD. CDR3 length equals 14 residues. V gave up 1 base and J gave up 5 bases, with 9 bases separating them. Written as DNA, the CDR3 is TGTGCCATCAGTGAGTTAAAAGCGGACAATGAGCAGTTCTTC. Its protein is CAISELKADNEQFF.

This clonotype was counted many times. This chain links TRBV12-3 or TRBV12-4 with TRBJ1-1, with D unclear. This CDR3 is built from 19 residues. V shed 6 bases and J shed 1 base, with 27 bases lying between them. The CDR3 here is CASRGSLWRADLGNTEAFF. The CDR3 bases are TGTGCCAGCAGGGGCAGTTTGTGGCGCGCCGACCTCGGGAACACTGAAGCTTTCTTT.

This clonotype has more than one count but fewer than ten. Here the CDR3 reads CASSLVWGSPLHF. As DNA, the CDR3 is TGTGCCAGCAGCTTAGTTTGGGGTTCACCCCTCCACTTT. V usage is TRBV7-2 and J usage is TRBJ1-6; unclear D gene. The germline gives CDR1 SGHTA, CDR2 FQGNSA. The V end lost 1 base, the J end lost 9 bases, and 7 bases lay between the germline ends. CDR3 length: 13 amino acids.

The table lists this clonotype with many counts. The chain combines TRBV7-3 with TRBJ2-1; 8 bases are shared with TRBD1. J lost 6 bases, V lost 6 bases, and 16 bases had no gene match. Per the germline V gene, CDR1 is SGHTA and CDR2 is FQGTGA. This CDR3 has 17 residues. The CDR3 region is CASSSRVDRGVGNEQFF. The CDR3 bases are TGTGCCAGCAGTTCAAGGGTAGACAGGGGCGTAGGCAATGAGCAGTTCTTC.

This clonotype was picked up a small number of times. CDR3 sequence (DNA): TGTGCCAGCAGGGGCAGGGCTTTCTACAATGAGCAGTTCTTC. Protein sequence: CASRGRAFYNEQFF. This chain joins TRBV2 and TRBJ2-1, with D possibly TRBD1 on 5 matching bases. Germline V gene lookup returns CDR1 SNHLY and CDR2 FYNNEI. Trimming shortened V by 6 bases and J by 3 bases, and 12 bases separated the two germline ends. This CDR3 region has 14 residues.

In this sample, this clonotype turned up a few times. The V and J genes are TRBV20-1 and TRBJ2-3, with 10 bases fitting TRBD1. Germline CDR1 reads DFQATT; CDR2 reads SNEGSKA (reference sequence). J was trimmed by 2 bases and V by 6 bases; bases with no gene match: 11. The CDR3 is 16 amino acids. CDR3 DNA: TGCAGTGCCCTAAAGTCGACAGGGGGCTTCACAGATACGCAGTATTTT. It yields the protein CSALKSTGGFTDTQYF.